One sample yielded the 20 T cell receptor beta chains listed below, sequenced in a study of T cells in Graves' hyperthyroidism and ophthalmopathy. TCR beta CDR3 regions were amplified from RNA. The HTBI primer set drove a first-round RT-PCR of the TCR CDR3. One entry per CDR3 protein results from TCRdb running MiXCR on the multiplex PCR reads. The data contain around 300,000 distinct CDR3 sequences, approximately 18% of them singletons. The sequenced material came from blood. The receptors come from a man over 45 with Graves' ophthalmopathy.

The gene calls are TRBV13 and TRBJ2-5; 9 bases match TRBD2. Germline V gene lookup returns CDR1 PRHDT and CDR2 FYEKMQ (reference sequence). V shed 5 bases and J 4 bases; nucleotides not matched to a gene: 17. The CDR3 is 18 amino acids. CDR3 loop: CASSTDSVAGAPGETQYF. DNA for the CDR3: TGTGCCAGCAGCACGGACTCGGTAGCGGGAGCCCCGGGAGAGACCCAGTACTTC. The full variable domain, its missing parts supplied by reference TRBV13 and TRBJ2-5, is AAGVIQSPRHLIKEKRETATLKCYPIPRHDTVYWYQQGPGQDPQFLISFYEKMQSDKGSIPDRFSAQQFSDYHSELNMSSLELGDSALYFCASSTDSVAGAPGETQYFGPGTRLLVL.

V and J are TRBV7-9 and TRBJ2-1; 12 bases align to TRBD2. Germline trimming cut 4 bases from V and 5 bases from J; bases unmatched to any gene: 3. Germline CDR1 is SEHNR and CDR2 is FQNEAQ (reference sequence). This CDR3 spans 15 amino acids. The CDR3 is CASSYTSGGNNEQFF. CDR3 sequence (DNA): TGTGCCAGCAGCTATACTAGCGGGGGGAACAATGAGCAGTTCTTC.

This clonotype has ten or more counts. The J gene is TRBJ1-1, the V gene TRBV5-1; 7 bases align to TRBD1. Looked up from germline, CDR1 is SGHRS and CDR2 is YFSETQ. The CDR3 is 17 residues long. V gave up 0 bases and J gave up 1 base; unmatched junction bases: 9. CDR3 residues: CASSLVGGGSPNTEAFF. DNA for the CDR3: TGCGCCAGCAGCTTGGTGGGAGGGGGCTCTCCGAACACTGAAGCTTTCTTT.

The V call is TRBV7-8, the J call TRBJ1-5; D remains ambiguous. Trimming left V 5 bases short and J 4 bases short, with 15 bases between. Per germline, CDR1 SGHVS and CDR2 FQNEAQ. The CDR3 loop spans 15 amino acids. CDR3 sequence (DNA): TGTGCCAGCAGCCCTGACCGGGTTCCAAATCAGCCCCAGCATTTT. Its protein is CASSPDRVPNQPQHF.

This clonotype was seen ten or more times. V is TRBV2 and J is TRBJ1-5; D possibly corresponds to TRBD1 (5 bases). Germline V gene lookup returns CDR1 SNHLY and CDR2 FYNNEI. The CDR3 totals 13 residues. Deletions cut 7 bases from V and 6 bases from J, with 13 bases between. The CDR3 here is CASMLGAIQPQHF. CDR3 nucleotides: TGTGCCAGCATGCTTGGGGCGATTCAGCCCCAGCATTTT.

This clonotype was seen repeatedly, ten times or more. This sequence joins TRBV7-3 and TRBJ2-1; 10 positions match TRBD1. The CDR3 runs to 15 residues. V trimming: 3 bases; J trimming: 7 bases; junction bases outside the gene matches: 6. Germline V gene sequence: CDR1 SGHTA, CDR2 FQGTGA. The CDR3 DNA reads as TGTGCCAGCAGCTTGCGGGGACAGGGGATGAATGAGCAGTTCTTC. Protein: CASSLRGQGMNEQFF.

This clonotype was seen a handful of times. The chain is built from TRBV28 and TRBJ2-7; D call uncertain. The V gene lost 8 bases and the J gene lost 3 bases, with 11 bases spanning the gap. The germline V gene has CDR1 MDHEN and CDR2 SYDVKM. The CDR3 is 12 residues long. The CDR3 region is CASEARSYEQYF. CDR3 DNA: TGTGCCAGCGAGGCTCGGAGCTACGAGCAGTACTTC.

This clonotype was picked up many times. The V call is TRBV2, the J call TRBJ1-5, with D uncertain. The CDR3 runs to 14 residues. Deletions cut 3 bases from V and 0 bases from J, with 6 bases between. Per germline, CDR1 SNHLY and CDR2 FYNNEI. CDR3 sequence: CASSEGNSNQPQHF. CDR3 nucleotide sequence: TGTGCCAGCAGTGAGGGCAATAGCAATCAGCCCCAGCATTTT.

The CDR3 nucleotides are TGTGCCAGCAGTTATCCGTACGCGGGCGGGGAGCTGTTTTTT. Amino acid sequence: CASSYPYAGGELFF. V usage is TRBV12-3 or TRBV12-4 and J usage is TRBJ2-2; D may be TRBD2 (5 bases). The V and J ends lost 4 bases and 7 bases respectively, with 13 bases between them. There are 14 residues in the CDR3.

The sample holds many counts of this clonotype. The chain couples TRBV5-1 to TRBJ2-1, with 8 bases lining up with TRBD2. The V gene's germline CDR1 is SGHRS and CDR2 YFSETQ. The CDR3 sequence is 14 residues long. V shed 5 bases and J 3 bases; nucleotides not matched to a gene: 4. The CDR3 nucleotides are TGCGCCAGCAGTTATACTAGCGGCTACAATGAGCAGTTCTTC. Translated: CASSYTSGYNEQFF.

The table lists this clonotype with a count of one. DNA of the CDR3: TGTGCCAGCAGCGCCTGGGGGCGGCAGGGGTACACTGAAGCTTTCTTT. Protein sequence: CASSAWGRQGYTEAFF. The V call is TRBV7-9, the J call TRBJ1-1, with D perhaps TRBD1 (6 bases). The germline CDR1 and CDR2 sequences are SEHNR and FQNEAQ (reference sequence). CDR3 length equals 16 residues. The V end was cut by 5 bases, the J end by 3 bases, with 19 bases between.

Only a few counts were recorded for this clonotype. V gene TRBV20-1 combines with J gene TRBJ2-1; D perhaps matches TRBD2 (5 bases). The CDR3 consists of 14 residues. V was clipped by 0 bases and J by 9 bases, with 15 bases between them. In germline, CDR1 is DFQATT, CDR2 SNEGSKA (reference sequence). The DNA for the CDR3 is TGCAGTGCTAGAGATCGCACTAGATTGACTGAGCAGTTCTTC. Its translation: CSARDRTRLTEQFF.

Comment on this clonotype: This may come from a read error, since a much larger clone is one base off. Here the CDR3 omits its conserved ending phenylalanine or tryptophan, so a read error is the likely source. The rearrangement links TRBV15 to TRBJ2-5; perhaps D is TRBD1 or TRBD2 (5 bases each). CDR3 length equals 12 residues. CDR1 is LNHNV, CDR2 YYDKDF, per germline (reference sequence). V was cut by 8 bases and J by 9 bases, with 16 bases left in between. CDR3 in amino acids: CATSRGPGPQYL. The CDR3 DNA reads TGTGCCACCTCCCGGGGCCCGGGCCCCCAGTACCTC.

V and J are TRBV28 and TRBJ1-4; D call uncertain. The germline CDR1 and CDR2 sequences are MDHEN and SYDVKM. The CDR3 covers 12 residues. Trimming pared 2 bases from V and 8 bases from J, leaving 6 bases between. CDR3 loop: CASSLIGEKLFF. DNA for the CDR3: TGTGCCAGCAGTTTAATTGGCGAAAAACTGTTTTTT. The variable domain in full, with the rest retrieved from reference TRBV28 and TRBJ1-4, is DVKVTQSSRYLVKRTGEKVFLECVQDMDHENMFWYRQDPGLGLRLIYFSYDVKMKEKGDIPEGYSVSREKKERFSLILESASTNQTSMYLCASSLIGEKLFFGSGTQLSVL.

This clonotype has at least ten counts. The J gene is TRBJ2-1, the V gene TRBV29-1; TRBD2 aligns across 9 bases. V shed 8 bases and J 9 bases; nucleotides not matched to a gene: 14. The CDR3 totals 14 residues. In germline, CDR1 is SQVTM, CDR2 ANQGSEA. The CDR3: CSTREAGGGGEQFF. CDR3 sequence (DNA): TGCAGCACCAGAGAGGCGGGAGGGGGTGGTGAGCAGTTCTTC.

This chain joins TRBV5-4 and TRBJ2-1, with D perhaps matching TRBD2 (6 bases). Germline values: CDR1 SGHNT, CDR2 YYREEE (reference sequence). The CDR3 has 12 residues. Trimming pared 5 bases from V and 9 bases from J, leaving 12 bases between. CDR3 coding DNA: TGTGCCAGCAGTCAGGACGGGGGTGAGCAGTTCTTC. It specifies CASSQDGGEQFF.

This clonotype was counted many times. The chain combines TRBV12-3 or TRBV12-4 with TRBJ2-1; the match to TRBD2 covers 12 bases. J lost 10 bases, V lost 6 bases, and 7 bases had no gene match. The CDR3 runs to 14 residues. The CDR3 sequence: CASSRLAGEREQFF. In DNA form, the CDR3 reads TGTGCCAGCAGCCGACTAGCGGGAGAACGGGAGCAGTTCTTC.

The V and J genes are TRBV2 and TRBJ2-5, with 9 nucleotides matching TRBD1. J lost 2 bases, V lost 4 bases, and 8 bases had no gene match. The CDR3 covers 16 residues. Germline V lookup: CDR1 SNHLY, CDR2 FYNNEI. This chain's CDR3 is CASSVTGGSGQETQYF. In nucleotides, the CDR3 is TGTGCCAGCAGTGTTACAGGGGGCAGTGGGCAAGAGACCCAGTACTTC.

CDR3 nucleotides: TGTGCCAGCAGTTACTCGAACGGCGGACTTAGGGAGCAGTACTTC. Residues: CASSYSNGGLREQYF. The chain combines TRBV6-6 with TRBJ2-7, with D possibly matching TRBD2 (5 bases). Trimming removed 0 bases from V and 7 bases from J, with 16 bases in between. The length of the CDR3 is 15 residues. The germline V gene encodes CDR1 MNHNY and CDR2 SVGAGI (reference sequence).

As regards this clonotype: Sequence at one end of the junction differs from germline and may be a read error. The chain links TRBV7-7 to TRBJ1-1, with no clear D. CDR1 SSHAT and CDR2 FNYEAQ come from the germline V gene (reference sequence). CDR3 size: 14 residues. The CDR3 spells CASSLAGSYTEAFF. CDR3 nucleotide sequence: TGTGCTAGCAGCTTAGCCGGGAGTTACACTGAAGCTTTCTTT.